Listed below are T cell receptor beta chains from one sample, sequenced in a study of CD8 T cells in ankylosing spondylitis. TCRdb re-derived calls from the 5' RACE reads in MiXCR, one entry per CDR3 protein. The sample has around 300,000 distinct CDR3 sequences, less than 25% seen once. Sequenced material: blood, either unsorted or a sorted T cell fraction (not recorded which). All receptors come from a female donor with ankylosing spondylitis or in good health (not recorded which). The CDR3 runs from the conserved cysteine through the conserved F or W. D genes are given only for firm matches. Clone sizes are given selectively: once, few, many, or a class where the clone is expanded.

>TRBD1|TRBV20-1|TRBJ2-7|few
CSAYRGPRSYEQYF
TGCAGTGCTTACAGGGGGCCCCGCTCCTACGAGCAGTACTTC
>TRBD2|TRBV20-1|TRBJ2-7|many
CSASPLAGGSYEQYF
TGCAGTGCTAGCCCATTAGCGGGTGGCTCCTACGAGCAGTACTTC
>NA|TRBV15|TRBJ2-3|NA
CATSRVGTGLKRSTDTQYF
TGTGCCACCAGCAGAGTAGGGACTGGCCTGAAACGGAGCACAGATACGCAGTATTTT
>NA|TRBV5-5|TRBJ2-7|NA
CARSPGVLNQYF
TGTGCCAGGAGCCCCGGGGTCCTCAACCAGTACTTC
>NA|TRBV20-1|TRBJ2-5|few
CSAMGEETQYF
TGCAGTGCGATGGGGGAAGAGACCCAGTACTTC
>TRBD2|TRBV20-1|TRBJ2-1|NA
CSAAAGASYNEQFF
TGCAGTGCTGCAGCGGGAGCTTCCTACAATGAGCAGTTCTTC
>TRBD2|TRBV20-1|TRBJ2-7|NA
CSARPGTSGSYEQYF
TGCAGTGCGAGACCCGGGACTAGCGGGTCCTACGAGCAGTACTTC
>NA|TRBV15|TRBJ2-3|NA
CATSRGGSGYTDTQYF
TGTGCCACCAGCAGAGGGGGATCAGGGTACACAGATACGCAGTATTTT
>TRBD2|TRBV3-1|TRBJ2-7|few
CASSQGTSGGSYEQYF
TGTGCCAGCAGCCAGGGAACTAGCGGGGGATCCTACGAGCAGTACTTC
>TRBD2|TRBV15|TRBJ2-2|many
CATSRVWAGGPGELFF
TGTGCCACCAGCAGAGTTTGGGCGGGAGGTCCCGGGGAGCTGTTTTTT
>TRBD2|TRBV12-3/TRBV12-4|TRBJ2-3|NA
CASSPLSGDTDTQYF
TGTGCCAGCAGCCCACTGAGCGGGGACACAGATACGCAGTATTTT
>TRBD2|TRBV16|TRBJ2-1|NA
CASSQSRAGAMINNEQFF
TGTGCCAGCAGCCAAAGTAGGGCGGGAGCGATGATAAACAATGAGCAGTTCTTC
>NA|TRBV5-1|TRBJ2-7|many
CASSIGGPAEQYF
TGCGCCAGCAGCATCGGAGGCCCCGCCGAGCAGTACTTC
>NA|TRBV24-1|TRBJ2-1|few
CATLRFHNEQFF
TGTGCCACACTGCGATTCCACAATGAGCAGTTCTTC
>NA|TRBV28|TRBJ2-3|NA
CASRGSDTQYF
TGTGCCAGCAGGGGGTCAGATACGCAGTATTTT
>TRBD1|TRBV7-9|TRBJ2-2|NA
CASSKQGLAGELFF
TGTGCCAGCAGCAAACAGGGGTTGGCCGGGGAGCTGTTTTTT
>NA|TRBV6-2/TRBV6-3|TRBJ2-1|NA
CASSYSILGNEQFF
TGTGCCAGCAGTTACTCGATTCTGGGCAATGAGCAGTTCTTC
>NA|TRBV12-3/TRBV12-4|TRBJ2-4|many
CASSTIGAGGIQYF
TGTGCCAGCAGCACAATCGGGGCCGGGGGCATTCAGTACTTC
>TRBD2|TRBV15|TRBJ2-7|few
CATSRDRRLAAAREQYF
TGTGCCACCAGCAGAGATCGAAGGCTAGCGGCGGCGCGCGAGCAGTACTTC
>NA|TRBV27|TRBJ1-1|few
CASSLNIQGRRNTEAFF
TGTGCCAGCAGCTTGAACATCCAGGGGAGAAGGAACACTGAAGCTTTCTTT
>TRBD2|TRBV7-2|TRBJ2-1|NA
CASSDIRTSGNEQFF
TGTGCCAGCAGCGATATTCGGACTAGCGGGAATGAGCAGTTCTTC
>TRBD1|TRBV6-5|TRBJ2-1|few
CASSYSLGQGTNEQFF
TGTGCCAGCAGTTACTCCCTGGGACAGGGGACCAATGAGCAGTTCTTC
>NA|TRBV7-2|TRBJ2-1|NA
CASSLELQHNEQFF
TGTGCCAGCAGCTTAGAACTCCAACACAATGAGCAGTTCTTC
>NA|TRBV23-1|TRBJ1-1|NA
CASSRSGDTEAFF
TGCGCCAGCAGTCGCAGCGGGGACACTGAAGCTTTCTTT
>TRBD2|TRBV10-3|TRBJ2-3|NA
CAISVLAGGSTDTQYF
TGTGCCATCAGTGTACTAGCGGGAGGGTCCACAGATACGCAGTATTTT
>NA|TRBV28|TRBJ2-7|NA
CASSLSRFPYEQYF
TGTGCCAGCAGTTTATCGCGTTTCCCCTACGAGCAGTACTTC
>NA|TRBV20-1|TRBJ2-1|NA
CSARGRGGVVESSYNEQFF
TGCAGTGCTAGAGGTCGGGGAGGAGTAGTCGAAAGCTCCTACAATGAGCAGTTCTTC
>NA|TRBV21-1|TRBJ2-7|NA
CASTLTYRSYEQYF
TGTGCCAGCACTTTAACCTACCGCTCCTACGAGCAGTACTTC
>TRBD2|TRBV20-1|TRBJ2-7|few
CSAPRLAAYEQYF
TGCAGTGCTCCTAGACTAGCGGCCTACGAGCAGTACTTC
>TRBD2|TRBV29-1|TRBJ2-3|few
CSVDSGTSGTDTQYF
TGCAGCGTTGATTCTGGGACTAGCGGAACAGATACGCAGTATTTT
>NA|TRBV6-1|TRBJ1-1|NA
CASRLGGPLDTEAFF
TGTGCCAGCAGGCTAGGGGGACCTCTCGACACTGAAGCTTTCTTT
>NA|TRBV20-1|TRBJ1-4|few
CSASGGNEKLFF
TGCAGTGCGTCTGGTGGTAATGAAAAACTGTTTTTT
>NA|TRBV4-3|TRBJ2-2|NA
CASSQDHGTGELFF
TGCGCCAGCAGCCAAGATCACGGAACCGGGGAGCTGTTTTTT
>NA|TRBV6-1|TRBJ1-5|NA
CASRTGQTQPQHF
TGTGCCAGCAGAACGGGACAAACTCAGCCCCAGCATTTT
>NA|TRBV6-2/TRBV6-3|TRBJ1-5|NA
CASSYGVGNQPQHF
TGTGCCAGCAGTTATGGAGTCGGCAATCAGCCCCAGCATTTT
>NA|TRBV12-1|TRBJ2-1|NA
CASGFGLLSYNEQFF
TGTGCCAGCGGCTTTGGGCTTCTCTCCTACAATGAGCAGTTCTTC
>NA|TRBV20-1|TRBJ2-7|few
CSAPSSEGEDEQYF
TGCAGTGCTCCCTCTAGCGAGGGGGAGGACGAGCAGTACTTC
>NA|TRBV5-5|TRBJ2-7|once
CASSQTQGEQYF
TGTGCCAGCAGTCAAACTCAGGGCGAGCAGTACTTC
>NA|TRBV5-6|TRBJ2-3|many
CASSWDVDTQYF
TGTGCCAGCAGCTGGGACGTCGATACGCAGTATTTT
>TRBD2|TRBV2|TRBJ2-1|NA
CASSDPGLAGEGNEQFF
TGTGCCAGCAGTGATCCCGGACTAGCGGGAGAAGGGAATGAGCAGTTCTTC
>NA|TRBV18|TRBJ2-5|once
CASSWRESETQYF
TGTGCCAGCTCATGGCGGGAAAGCGAGACCCAGTACTTC
>NA|TRBV6-1|TRBJ2-1|NA
CASSERGGNEQFF
TGTGCCAGCAGCGAGAGAGGCGGGAATGAGCAGTTCTTC
>TRBD2|TRBV28|TRBJ2-1|few
CASSLGLAYYNEQFF
TGTGCCAGCAGTTTAGGACTAGCGTACTACAATGAGCAGTTCTTC
>NA|TRBV6-1|TRBJ1-2|few
CASARASGSYTF
TGTGCCAGCGCCAGGGCCTCTGGAAGCTACACCTTC
>NA|TRBV3-1|TRBJ2-3|few
CASSQGLTRQYF
TGTGCCAGCAGCCAGGGTCTGACGAGGCAGTATTTT
>NA|TRBV7-6|TRBJ1-1|NA
CASSLSRRNTEAFF
TGTGCCAGCAGCTTAAGTCGCAGGAACACTGAAGCTTTCTTT
>TRBD1|TRBV12-3/TRBV12-4|TRBJ2-1|few
CASRPLSGGRISGNEQFF
TGTGCCAGCAGACCTCTCTCAGGGGGACGGATTAGTGGCAATGAGCAGTTCTTC
>NA|TRBV15|TRBJ2-6|once
CATSRQFSGANVLTF
TGTGCCACCAGCAGACAATTCTCCGGGGCCAACGTCCTGACTTTC
>TRBD2|TRBV20-1|TRBJ2-2|NA
CSVKPGGTNTGELFF
TGCAGTGTTAAGCCGGGGGGGACGAACACCGGGGAGCTGTTTTTT
>TRBD2|TRBV20-1|TRBJ2-5|NA
CGGLAGGAGQETQYF
TGCGGGGGACTAGCGGGAGGCGCGGGCCAAGAGACCCAGTACTTC
>TRBD2|TRBV7-2|TRBJ2-7|NA
CASSLVREGREQYF
TGTGCCAGCAGCTTAGTGCGGGAGGGCCGCGAGCAGTACTTC
>NA|TRBV29-1|TRBJ1-1|few
CSAPGGAGGWNTEAFF
TGCAGCGCCCCTGGGGGGGCAGGAGGTTGGAACACTGAAGCTTTCTTT
>NA|TRBV5-6|TRBJ2-1|many
CASSLMGGGSNEQFF
TGTGCCAGCAGCTTAATGGGCGGAGGCAGCAATGAGCAGTTCTTC
>NA|TRBV5-1|TRBJ2-5|NA
CASSLDIGAAETQYF
TGCGCCAGCAGCTTGGATATTGGGGCCGCAGAGACCCAGTACTTC